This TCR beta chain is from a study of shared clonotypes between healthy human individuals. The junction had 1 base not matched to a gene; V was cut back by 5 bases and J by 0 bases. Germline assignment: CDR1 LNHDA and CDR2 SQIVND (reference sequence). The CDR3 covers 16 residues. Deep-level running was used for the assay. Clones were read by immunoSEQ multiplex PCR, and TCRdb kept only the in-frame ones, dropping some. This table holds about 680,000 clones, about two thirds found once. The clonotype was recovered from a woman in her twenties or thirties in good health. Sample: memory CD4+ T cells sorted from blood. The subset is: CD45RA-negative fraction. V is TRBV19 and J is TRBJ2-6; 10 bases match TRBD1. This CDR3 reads CASSGDRGSGANVLTF. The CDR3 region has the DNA TGTGCCAGTAGTGGGGACAGGGGCTCTGGGGCCAACGTCCTGACTTTC.